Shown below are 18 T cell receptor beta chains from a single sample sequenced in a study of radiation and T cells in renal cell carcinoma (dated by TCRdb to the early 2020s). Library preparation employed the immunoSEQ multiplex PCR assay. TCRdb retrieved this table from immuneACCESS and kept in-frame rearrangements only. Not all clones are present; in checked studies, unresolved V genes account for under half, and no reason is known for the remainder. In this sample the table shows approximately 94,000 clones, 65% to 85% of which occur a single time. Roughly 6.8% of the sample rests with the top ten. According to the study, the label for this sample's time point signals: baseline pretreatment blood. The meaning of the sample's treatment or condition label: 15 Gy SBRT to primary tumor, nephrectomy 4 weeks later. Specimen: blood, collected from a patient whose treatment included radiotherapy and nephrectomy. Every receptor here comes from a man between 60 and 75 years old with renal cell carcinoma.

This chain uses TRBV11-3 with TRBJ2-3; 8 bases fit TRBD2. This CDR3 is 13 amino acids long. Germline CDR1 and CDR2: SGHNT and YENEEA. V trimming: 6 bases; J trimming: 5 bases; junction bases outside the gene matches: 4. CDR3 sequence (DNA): TGTGCCAGCAGGAGCGGGAGTGGAGATACGCAGTATTTT. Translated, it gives CASRSGSGDTQYF.

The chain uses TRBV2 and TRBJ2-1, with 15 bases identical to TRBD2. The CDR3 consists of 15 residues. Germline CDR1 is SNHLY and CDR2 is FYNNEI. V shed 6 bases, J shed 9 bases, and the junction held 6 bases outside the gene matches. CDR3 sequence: CASSRTSGRVTEQFF. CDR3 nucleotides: TGTGCCAGCAGCCGGACTAGCGGGAGGGTAACTGAGCAGTTCTTC.

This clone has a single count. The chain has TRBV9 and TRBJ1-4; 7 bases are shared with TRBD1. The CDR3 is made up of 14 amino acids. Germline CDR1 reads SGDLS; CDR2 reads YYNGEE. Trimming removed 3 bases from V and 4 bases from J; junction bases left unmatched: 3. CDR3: CASSAGQSNEKLFF. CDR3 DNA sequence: TGTGCCAGCAGCGCGGGACAGAGTAATGAAAAACTGTTTTTT.

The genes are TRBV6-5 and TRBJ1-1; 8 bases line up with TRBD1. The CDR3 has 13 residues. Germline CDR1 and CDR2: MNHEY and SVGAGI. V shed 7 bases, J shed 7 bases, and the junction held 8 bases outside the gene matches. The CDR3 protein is CASNQQGEREAFF. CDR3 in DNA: TGTGCCAGCAACCAACAGGGGGAGCGTGAAGCTTTCTTT.

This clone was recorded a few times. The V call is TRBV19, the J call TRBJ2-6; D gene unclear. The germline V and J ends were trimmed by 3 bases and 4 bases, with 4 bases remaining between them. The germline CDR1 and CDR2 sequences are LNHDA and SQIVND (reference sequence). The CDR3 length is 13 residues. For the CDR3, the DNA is TGTGCCAGTAGTATTTTGGGGGCCAACGTCCTGACTTTC. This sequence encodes CASSILGANVLTF.

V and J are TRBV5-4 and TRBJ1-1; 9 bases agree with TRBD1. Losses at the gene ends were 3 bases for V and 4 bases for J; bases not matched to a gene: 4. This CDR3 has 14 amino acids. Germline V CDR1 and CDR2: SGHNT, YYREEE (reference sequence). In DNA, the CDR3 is TGTGCCAGCAGCTCCCGGACAGGGGCCACTGAAGCTTTCTTT. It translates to CASSSRTGATEAFF.

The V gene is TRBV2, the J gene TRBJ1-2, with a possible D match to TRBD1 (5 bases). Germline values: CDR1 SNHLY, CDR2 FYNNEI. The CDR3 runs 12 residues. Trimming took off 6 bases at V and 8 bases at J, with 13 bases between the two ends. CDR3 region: CASRVGLRGYTF. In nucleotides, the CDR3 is TGTGCCAGCAGGGTGGGACTCAGGGGCTACACCTTC.

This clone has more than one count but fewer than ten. The CDR3 region has the DNA TGTGCCAGCAGTAATGTAGGAAACTCTGGGGCCAACGTCCTGACTTTC. Amino acid sequence: CASSNVGNSGANVLTF. This sequence joins TRBV27 and TRBJ2-6; D is ambiguous. The ends were cut back, 5 bases at V and 0 bases at J, with 11 bases in the middle. Per the germline V gene, CDR1 is MNHEY and CDR2 is SMNVEV (reference sequence). The CDR3 is made up of 16 amino acids.

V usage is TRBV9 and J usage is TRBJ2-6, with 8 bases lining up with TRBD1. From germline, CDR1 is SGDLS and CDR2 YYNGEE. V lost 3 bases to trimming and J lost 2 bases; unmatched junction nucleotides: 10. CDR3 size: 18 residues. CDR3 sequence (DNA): TGTGCCAGCAGCGCTACCGGACAGGGTTTTACTGGGGCCAACGTCCTGACTTTC. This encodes CASSATGQGFTGANVLTF.

CDR3 sequence reads: CASSGGQTTYEQYF. In nucleotides, the CDR3 is TGCGCCAGCAGCGGAGGACAGACAACCTACGAGCAGTACTTC. The chain joins TRBV5-1 to TRBJ2-7, with a possible D match to TRBD1 (6 bases). Trimming shortened V by 4 bases and J by 2 bases, and 13 bases separated the two germline ends. Germline-derived CDR1 and CDR2 are SGHRS and YFSETQ. The CDR3 consists of 14 residues. Supplemented by reference TRBV5-1 and TRBJ2-7, the full variable domain reads KAGVTQTPRYLIKTRGQQVTLSCSPISGHRSVSWYQQTPGQGLQFLFEYFSETQRNKGNFPGRFSGRQFSNSRSEMNVSTLELGDSALYLCASSGGQTTYEQYFGPGTRLTVT.

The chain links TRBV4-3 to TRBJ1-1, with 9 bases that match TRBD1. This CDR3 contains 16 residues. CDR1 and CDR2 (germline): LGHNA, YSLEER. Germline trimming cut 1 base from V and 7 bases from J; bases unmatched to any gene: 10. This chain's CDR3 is CASSQGENRGLFEAFF. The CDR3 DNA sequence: TGCGCCAGCAGCCAAGGGGAGAACAGGGGGCTTTTTGAAGCTTTCTTT.

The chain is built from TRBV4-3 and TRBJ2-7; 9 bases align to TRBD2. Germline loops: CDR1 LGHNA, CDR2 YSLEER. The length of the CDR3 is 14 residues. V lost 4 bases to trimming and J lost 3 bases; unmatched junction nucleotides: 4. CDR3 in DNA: TGCGCCAGCAGCCCCGGGACTAGCTACTACGAGCAGTACTTC. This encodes CASSPGTSYYEQYF.

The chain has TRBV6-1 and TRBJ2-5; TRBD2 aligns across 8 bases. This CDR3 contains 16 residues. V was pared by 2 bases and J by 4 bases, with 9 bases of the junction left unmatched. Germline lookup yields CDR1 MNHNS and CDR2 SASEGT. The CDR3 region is CASSESGSGGPETQYF. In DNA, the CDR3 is TGTGCCAGCAGTGAAAGTGGGTCGGGAGGGCCAGAGACCCAGTACTTC.

CDR3 nucleotides: TGTGCCAGCAGCTTGGGGGGTAGCGGGAGGGCCTTAGAGACCCAGTACTTC. This encodes CASSLGGSGRALETQYF. The genes are TRBV5-4 and TRBJ2-5, with TRBD2 matching over 11 bases. Germline V gene lookup returns CDR1 SGHNT and CDR2 YYREEE (reference sequence). J was trimmed by 4 bases and V by 0 bases; bases with no gene match: 8. The CDR3 extends over 17 amino acids.

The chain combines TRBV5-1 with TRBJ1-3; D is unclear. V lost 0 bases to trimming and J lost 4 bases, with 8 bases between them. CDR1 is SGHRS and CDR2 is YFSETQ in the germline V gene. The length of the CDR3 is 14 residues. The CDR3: CASSLGVTGNTIYF. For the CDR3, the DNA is TGCGCCAGCAGCTTGGGGGTAACGGGAAACACCATATATTTT. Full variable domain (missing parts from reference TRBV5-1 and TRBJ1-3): KAGVTQTPRYLIKTRGQQVTLSCSPISGHRSVSWYQQTPGQGLQFLFEYFSETQRNKGNFPGRFSGRQFSNSRSEMNVSTLELGDSALYLCASSLGVTGNTIYFGEGSWLTVV.

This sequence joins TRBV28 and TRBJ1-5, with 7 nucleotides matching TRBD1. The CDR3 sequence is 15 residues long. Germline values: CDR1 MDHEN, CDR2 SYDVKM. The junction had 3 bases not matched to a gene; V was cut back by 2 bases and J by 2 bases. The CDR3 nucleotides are TGTGCCAGCAGTTTACTACAGGGGCGCAATCAGCCCCAGCATTTT. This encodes CASSLLQGRNQPQHF. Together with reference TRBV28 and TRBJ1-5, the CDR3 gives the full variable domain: DVKVTQSSRYLVKRTGEKVFLECVQDMDHENMFWYRQDPGLGLRLIYFSYDVKMKEKGDIPEGYSVSREKKERFSLILESASTNQTSMYLCASSLLQGRNQPQHFGDGTRLSIL.

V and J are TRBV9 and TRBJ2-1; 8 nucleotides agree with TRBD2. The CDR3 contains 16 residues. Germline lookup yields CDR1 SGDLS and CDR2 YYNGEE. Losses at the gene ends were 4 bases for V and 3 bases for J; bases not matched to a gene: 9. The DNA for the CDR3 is TGTGCCAGCAGCTCACGAGCGGGAGTCGTCTACAATGAGCAGTTCTTC. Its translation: CASSSRAGVVYNEQFF.

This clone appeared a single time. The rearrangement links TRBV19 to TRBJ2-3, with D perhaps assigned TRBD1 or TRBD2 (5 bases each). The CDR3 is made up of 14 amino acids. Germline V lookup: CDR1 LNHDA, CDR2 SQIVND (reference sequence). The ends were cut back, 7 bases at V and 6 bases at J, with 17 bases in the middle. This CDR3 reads CASTRGPPGDTQYF. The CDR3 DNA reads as TGTGCCAGTACGAGGGGACCTCCTGGGGATACGCAGTATTTT.